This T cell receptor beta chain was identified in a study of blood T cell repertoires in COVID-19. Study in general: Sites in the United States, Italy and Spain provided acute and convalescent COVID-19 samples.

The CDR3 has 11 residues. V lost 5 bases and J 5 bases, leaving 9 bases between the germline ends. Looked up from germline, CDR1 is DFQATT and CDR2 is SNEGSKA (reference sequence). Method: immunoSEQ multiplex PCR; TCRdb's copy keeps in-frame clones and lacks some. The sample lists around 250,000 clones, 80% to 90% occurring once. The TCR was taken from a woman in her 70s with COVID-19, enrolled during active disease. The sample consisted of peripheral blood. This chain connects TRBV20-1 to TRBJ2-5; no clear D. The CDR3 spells CSAHPGETQYF. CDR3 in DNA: TGCAGTGCTCACCCCGGGGAGACCCAGTACTTC.